One sample yielded the 20 T cell receptor beta chains listed below, sequenced in a study of T-cell memory formation after mild COVID-19. TCRdb called the 5' RACE reads again in MiXCR, with one record for every CDR3 protein. The top ten hold roughly 1.2% of the sample, which has roughly 58,000 distinct CDR3 sequences, over 7.5% seen once. What was sequenced was PBMCs or a T cell subset sorted from them (not recorded which). The receptors come from a man aged 18-30 years who had mild COVID-19 (a few samples of this study predate the infection). Cell type and time point are not known.

The chain has TRBV2 and TRBJ1-2; 8 nucleotides line up with TRBD1. CDR3 length: 12 residues. The germline gives CDR1 SNHLY, CDR2 FYNNEI. With 6 bases clipped from V and 6 bases from J, the junction kept 3 bases outside the gene matches. Here the CDR3 reads CASSEQGDGYTF. CDR3 sequence (DNA): TGTGCCAGCAGCGAACAGGGGGATGGCTACACCTTC.

V and J are TRBV18 and TRBJ1-5; no reliable D call. Germline CDR1 and CDR2: KGHSH and LQKENI. The CDR3 consists of 13 residues. The germline V and J ends were trimmed by 2 bases and 4 bases, with 6 bases remaining between them. CDR3 loop: CASSPGPNQPQHF. DNA of the CDR3: TGTGCCAGCTCACCAGGGCCTAATCAGCCCCAGCATTTT.

This clonotype was counted a few times. The rearrangement joins TRBV19 to TRBJ2-3, with 10 nucleotides matching TRBD2. This CDR3 comprises 14 residues. Trimming at V came to 2 bases and at J to 4 bases, leaving 0 bases not matched to a gene. The germline CDR1 and CDR2 sequences are LNHDA and SQIVND (reference sequence). The chain's CDR3 is CASSISGGADTQYF. The DNA for the CDR3 is TGTGCCAGTAGTATAAGCGGGGGGGCAGATACGCAGTATTTT.

This clonotype ranks as medium-sized. The rearrangement joins TRBV5-1 to TRBJ2-3; TRBD2 matches at 8 bases. The trim removed 2 bases at V and 3 bases at J, leaving 11 bases unmatched. Per germline, CDR1 SGHRS and CDR2 YFSETQ. This CDR3 has 17 residues. CDR3 sequence: CASSFSYAGGNTDTQYF. The CDR3 bases are TGCGCCAGCAGCTTCTCCTATGCGGGGGGAAATACAGATACGCAGTATTTT.

This clonotype appeared a few times. V and J are TRBV10-3 and TRBJ2-5; D possibly matches TRBD1 or TRBD2 (5 bases each). Per the germline V gene, CDR1 is ENHRY and CDR2 is SYGVKD. With 6 bases removed from V and 7 bases from J, the gap between germline ends came to 9 bases. The CDR3 is 11 residues long. CDR3 residues: CAISPGGTQYF. CDR3 nucleotides: TGTGCCATCAGCCCTGGGGGGACCCAGTACTTC.

This chain joins TRBV5-1 and TRBJ2-1; D is perhaps TRBD2 (7 bases). In germline, CDR1 is SGHRS, CDR2 YFSETQ. The CDR3 has 14 amino acids. Trimming took off 0 bases at V and 8 bases at J, with 12 bases between the two ends. The CDR3 bases are TGCGCCAGCAGCTTGGTGGGGGGGGCTGATGAGCAGTTCTTC. Translation gives CASSLVGGADEQFF.

This clonotype was recorded many times. The chain carries TRBV12-3 or TRBV12-4 and TRBJ1-1, with D perhaps TRBD1 (6 bases). The CDR3 spans 14 residues. V was pared by 6 bases and J by 4 bases, with 15 bases between. The CDR3 coding sequence is TGTGCCAGCAGAGGACAGTGGCTGAGCACTGAAGCTTTCTTT. This codes for CASRGQWLSTEAFF.

This clonotype was recorded at least ten times. V and J are TRBV5-7 and TRBJ2-1; possible D gene TRBD2, 5 bases. TRBV5-7 is filed as an ORF, its function uncertain. This CDR3 comprises 15 residues. The ends were cut back, 0 bases at V and 5 bases at J, with 12 bases in the middle. CDR3 protein: CASSLGASRDNEQFF. The CDR3 region has the DNA TGTGCCAGCAGCTTGGGGGCTAGCCGGGACAATGAGCAGTTCTTC.

The table lists this clonotype with many counts. This chain uses TRBV18 with TRBJ2-1, with D perhaps TRBD2 (6 bases). The CDR3 length is 15 residues. V was pared by 3 bases and J by 2 bases, with 11 bases between. Germline loops: CDR1 KGHSH, CDR2 LQKENI. CDR3 nucleotide sequence: TGTGCCAGCTCACCCGATTGGGGGGCCTACAATGAGCAGTTCTTC. Residues: CASSPDWGAYNEQFF.

This clonotype was found a few times. The chain employs TRBV12-3 or TRBV12-4 and TRBJ1-2, with a possible D match to TRBD1 (6 bases). The CDR3 sequence is 14 residues long. V was pared by 5 bases and J by 0 bases, with 10 bases between. The CDR3 here is CASSPAGANYGYTF. The CDR3, as DNA: TGTGCCAGCAGTCCGGCAGGGGCTAACTATGGCTACACCTTC.

This clonotype was found many times. The chain links TRBV12-3 or TRBV12-4 to TRBJ2-7; D may be TRBD1 (5 bases). CDR3 size: 13 residues. V was pared by 6 bases and J by 1 base, with 10 bases between. CDR3 sequence (DNA): TGTGCCAGCAGGCCGACAGCTTCCTACGAGCAGTACTTC. Encoded protein: CASRPTASYEQYF.

J is TRBJ2-5 and V is TRBV28, with 9 positions matching TRBD2. The germline CDR1 and CDR2 sequences are MDHEN and SYDVKM. The CDR3 loop spans 18 amino acids. J was trimmed by 1 base and V by 3 bases; bases with no gene match: 12. The CDR3 nucleotides are TGTGCCAGCAGTTTGCTGCCTAGCGGGAATGGTCCCCAAGAGACCCAGTACTTC. This codes for CASSLLPSGNGPQETQYF.

There are many counts of this clonotype. The CDR3 DNA reads TGCGCCAGCAGCGACCGGGACAGGACCTACGAGCAGTACTTC. Its protein product is CASSDRDRTYEQYF. The V gene is TRBV5-1, the J gene TRBJ2-7, with 8 bases that match TRBD1. CDR3 length: 14 residues. The V and J ends lost 4 bases and 2 bases, in that order; junction bases with no gene match: 5. From germline, CDR1 is SGHRS and CDR2 YFSETQ.

The chain is built from TRBV6-5 and TRBJ2-1; 9 positions match TRBD2. The germline V gene has CDR1 MNHEY and CDR2 SVGAGI. The CDR3 is 14 amino acids. Losses at the gene ends were 6 bases for V and 9 bases for J; bases not matched to a gene: 9. CDR3 nucleotides: TGTGCCAGCAGAGTTCGCGGGGGGGCACTTGAGCAGTTCTTC. This encodes CASRVRGGALEQFF.

This clonotype has only a few counts. The chain combines TRBV5-1 with TRBJ2-2; D perhaps matches TRBD1 (6 bases). Per germline, CDR1 SGHRS and CDR2 YFSETQ. CDR3 size: 17 residues. Trimming shortened V by 3 bases and J by 0 bases, and 15 bases separated the two germline ends. For the CDR3, the DNA is TGCGCCAGCAGCTCCGAGGGTAGGGGGTCGAACACCGGGGAGCTGTTTTTT. Translation gives CASSSEGRGSNTGELFF.

This clonotype occurred many times. This chain joins TRBV7-7 and TRBJ2-5; no clear D gene. The CDR3 length is 14 residues. Per germline, CDR1 SSHAT and CDR2 FNYEAQ (reference sequence). The ends were cut back, 5 bases at V and 7 bases at J, with 17 bases in the middle. This CDR3 is CASSPRAGHGTQYF. The CDR3 nucleotides read TGTGCCAGCAGCCCCCGGGCTGGGCATGGGACCCAGTACTTC.

This clonotype was seen many times. V and J are TRBV12-3 or TRBV12-4 and TRBJ2-3; either TRBD1 or TRBD2 may fit D (5 bases each). V was shortened by 4 bases and J by 5 bases, with 7 bases between the two germline ends. This CDR3 comprises 12 residues. As DNA, the CDR3 is TGTGCCAGCAGTTGGGGGATAGATACGCAGTATTTT. As protein: CASSWGIDTQYF.

This chain connects TRBV5-1 to TRBJ2-2, with D possibly TRBD2 on 5 matching bases. The CDR3 length is 15 residues. The V end lost 4 bases, the J end lost 2 bases, and 12 bases lay between the germline ends. Per the germline V gene, CDR1 is SGHRS and CDR2 is YFSETQ. The CDR3 DNA reads as TGCGCCAGCAGCCCGGACGGGGTTAACACCGGGGAGCTGTTTTTT. Its translation: CASSPDGVNTGELFF.

The J gene is TRBJ2-3, the V gene TRBV7-2; 10 nucleotides line up with TRBD1. Germline V lookup: CDR1 SGHTA, CDR2 FQGNSA. J was trimmed by 4 bases and V by 1 base; bases with no gene match: 11. The CDR3 length is 18 residues. CDR3 residues: CASSLDGDRGIRADTQYF. The CDR3 DNA reads TGTGCCAGCAGCTTAGATGGGGACAGGGGTATAAGGGCAGATACGCAGTATTTT.

This clonotype has more than one count but fewer than ten. The V gene is TRBV3-1, the J gene TRBJ2-5; 7 bases agree with TRBD1. The V gene's germline CDR1 is LGHDT and CDR2 YNNKEL (reference sequence). Losses at the gene ends were 6 bases for V and 2 bases for J; bases not matched to a gene: 3. The CDR3 runs to 13 residues. The CDR3 reads CASSRQGQETQYF. CDR3 coding DNA: TGTGCCAGCAGTCGACAGGGACAAGAGACCCAGTACTTC.